Listed here are 25 T cell receptor beta chains from one sample, sequenced in a study of blood T cell repertoires in COVID-19. TCRdb's copy holds only in-frame clones and misses some; the assay was immunoSEQ multiplex PCR. The sample consists of 200,000 or so clones, around 84% of them appearing once. What was sequenced was peripheral blood. Receptors were obtained from a human donor in a cohort sampled during active COVID-19.

The CDR3 reads CASSLSAGPAYEQYF. The CDR3 DNA is TGTGCCAGCAGTTTATCGGCAGGTCCGGCCTACGAGCAGTACTTC. V is TRBV28 and J is TRBJ2-7; no reliable D call. Germline CDR1 is MDHEN and CDR2 is SYDVKM. The length of the CDR3 is 15 residues. Trimming took 1 base from V and 2 from J, leaving 12 bases between them. Looking up the rest from reference TRBV28 and TRBJ2-7 gives the full variable domain: DVKVTQSSRYLVKRTGEKVFLECVQDMDHENMFWYRQDPGLGLRLIYFSYDVKMKEKGDIPEGYSVSREKKERFSLILESASTNQTSMYLCASSLSAGPAYEQYFGPGTRLTVT.

The chain has TRBV6-5 and TRBJ1-1; 7 nucleotides agree with TRBD1. Germline V gene lookup returns CDR1 MNHEY and CDR2 SVGAGI. Trimming removed 5 bases from V and 5 bases from J; junction bases left unmatched: 11. The CDR3 contains 15 residues. The CDR3 protein is CASSLDRQGVTEAFF. The CDR3 DNA reads as TGTGCCAGCAGTCTGGACAGGCAGGGGGTAACTGAAGCTTTCTTT.

V gene TRBV28 combines with J gene TRBJ2-5; TRBD2 matches at 7 bases. CDR1 is MDHEN, CDR2 SYDVKM, per germline. This CDR3 contains 15 residues. With 3 bases clipped from V and 2 bases from J, the junction kept 6 bases outside the gene matches. CDR3 residues: CASSFPPSGQETQYF. CDR3 DNA sequence: TGTGCCAGCAGTTTCCCCCCTAGCGGTCAAGAGACCCAGTACTTC. Combining the CDR3 with reference TRBV28 and TRBJ2-5 gives the whole variable domain DVKVTQSSRYLVKRTGEKVFLECVQDMDHENMFWYRQDPGLGLRLIYFSYDVKMKEKGDIPEGYSVSREKKERFSLILESASTNQTSMYLCASSFPPSGQETQYFGPGTRLLVL.

V usage is TRBV9 and J usage is TRBJ2-2; 9 positions match TRBD1. This CDR3 is 16 amino acids long. CDR1 is SGDLS, CDR2 YYNGEE, per germline. After removal of 2 bases from V and 5 bases from J, the junction contained 7 bases not matched to a gene. For the CDR3, the DNA is TGTGCCAGCAGCGTCCGAGACAGGGGGGGAACCGGGGAGCTGTTTTTT. It translates to CASSVRDRGGTGELFF.

The chain is built from TRBV27 and TRBJ2-2, with a weak D call TRBD2 (6 bases). Trimming removed 6 bases at V and 5 bases at J, with 16 bases between. CDR1 MNHEY and CDR2 SMNVEV come from the germline V gene (reference sequence). The CDR3 runs to 15 residues. DNA for the CDR3: TGTGCCAGCAGCTCTCTAGCGAGTCGGACCGGGGAGCTGTTTTTT. This encodes CASSSLASRTGELFF.

V and J are TRBV15 and TRBJ2-2, with TRBD2 matching over 7 bases. The V gene's germline CDR1 is LNHNV and CDR2 YYDKDF (reference sequence). The V segment lost 0 bases and the J segment 4 bases; nucleotides outside the gene matches: 2. The CDR3 loop spans 15 amino acids. CDR3 sequence: CATSRDWGGTGELFF. CDR3 in DNA: TGTGCCACCAGCAGAGATTGGGGGGGCACCGGGGAGCTGTTTTTT.

The chain couples TRBV7-9 to TRBJ2-7; 12 bases line up with TRBD2. V was pared by 1 base and J by 6 bases, with 4 bases of the junction left unmatched. Germline assignment: CDR1 SEHNR and CDR2 FQNEAQ (reference sequence). The CDR3 has 15 residues. The CDR3 spells CASSLGTSGTGEQYF. CDR3 nucleotides: TGTGCCAGCAGCTTAGGGACTAGCGGGACGGGCGAGCAGTACTTC.

The rearrangement uses TRBV5-1 and TRBJ2-7; 9 bases map to TRBD1. The CDR3 is made up of 13 amino acids. From germline, CDR1 is SGHRS and CDR2 YFSETQ. V shed 4 bases and J 2 bases; nucleotides not matched to a gene: 1. The CDR3 nucleotides are TGCGCCAGCAGCGGGACAGGGCCCTACGAGCAGTACTTC. Amino acids: CASSGTGPYEQYF.

This clone was seen once. The chain recombines TRBV18 with TRBJ2-3; the match to TRBD2 covers 7 bases. The ends lost 2 bases at V and 3 bases at J; junction bases unmatched: 5. The CDR3 loop spans 15 amino acids. Germline CDR1 reads KGHSH; CDR2 reads LQKENI. The CDR3 nucleotides are TGTGCCAGCTCACCATCACTAGCGTTAACAGATACGCAGTATTTT. Its translation is CASSPSLALTDTQYF. Full variable domain (missing parts from reference TRBV18 and TRBJ2-3): NAGVMQNPRHLVRRRGQEARLRCSPMKGHSHVYWYRQLPEEGLKFMVYLQKENIIDESGMPKERFSAEFPKEGPSILRIQQVVRGDSAAYFCASSPSLALTDTQYFGPGTRLTVL.

The chain combines TRBV20-1 with TRBJ2-7, with TRBD1 matching 10 bases. The ends lost 3 bases at V and 3 bases at J; junction bases unmatched: 8. This CDR3 comprises 15 residues. Germline CDR1 is DFQATT and CDR2 is SNEGSKA (reference sequence). CDR3 nucleotide sequence: TGCAGTGCTAGTGGAGGGGGACAGGGGAACTACGAGCAGTACTTC. Translated, it gives CSASGGGQGNYEQYF.

The chain recombines TRBV2 with TRBJ1-2; unclear D gene. The length of the CDR3 is 12 residues. Trimming took off 5 bases at V and 5 bases at J, with 9 bases between the two ends. Germline V gives CDR1 SNHLY, CDR2 FYNNEI. CDR3 protein: CASSPTVYGYTF. The CDR3 nucleotides read TGTGCCAGCAGTCCCACTGTGTATGGCTACACCTTC.

The rearrangement joins TRBV11-2 to TRBJ2-7, with D possibly matching TRBD1 (6 bases). CDR1 is SGHAT, CDR2 FQNNGV, per germline. V dropped 1 base and J dropped 0 bases, with 16 bases sitting between them. The CDR3 spans 17 residues. CDR3: CASSLAIRQVPSYEQYF. In DNA form, the CDR3 reads TGTGCCAGCAGCTTAGCTATTAGACAGGTTCCCTCCTACGAGCAGTACTTC.

V is TRBV28 and J is TRBJ1-4; the D gene is possibly TRBD1 (5 bases). Between the trimmed V and J ends, which lost 6 bases and 0 bases, there was a span of 20 bases. CDR3 size: 18 residues. Germline-derived CDR1 and CDR2 are MDHEN and SYDVKM. The CDR3 coding sequence is TGTGCCAGCAGGCGACAGAGCCTTACTATTGCAACTAATGAAAAACTGTTTTTT. Its translation: CASRRQSLTIATNEKLFF.

V and J are TRBV4-1 and TRBJ2-3, with TRBD2 matching over 9 bases. This CDR3 contains 17 residues. The V gene end was trimmed by 4 bases and the J gene end by 1 base; junction bases not matched to a gene: 9. Germline CDR1 is MGHRA and CDR2 is YSYEKL. The CDR3 region has the DNA TGCGCCAGCAGCCGCCCAGAGGCGGGGGGGGGCACAGATACGCAGTATTTT. Its protein product is CASSRPEAGGGTDTQYF.

V and J are TRBV28 and TRBJ2-1; D is unresolved. The CDR3 runs 14 residues. The V and J ends lost 3 bases and 2 bases respectively, with 8 bases between them. The germline V gene has CDR1 MDHEN and CDR2 SYDVKM. The CDR3 region has the DNA TGTGCCAGCAGTTTTAGCCCCGCCTACAATGAGCAGTTCTTC. Translating gives CASSFSPAYNEQFF.

The chain recombines TRBV19 with TRBJ2-3; 10 bases are shared with TRBD2. Germline V gives CDR1 LNHDA, CDR2 SQIVND (reference sequence). Unmatched junction bases numbered 10, after V lost 6 bases and J lost 7 bases. The CDR3 is 15 amino acids. The CDR3 nucleotides read TGTGCCAGTAGCCTATGGGGGACTAGCGCCAATACGCAGTATTTT. Translation gives CASSLWGTSANTQYF. Full variable domain (remainder filled in from reference TRBV19 and TRBJ2-3): DGGITQSPKYLFRKEGQNVTLSCEQNLNHDAMYWYRQDPGQGLRLIYYSQIVNDFQKGDIAEGYSVSREKKESFPLTVTSAQKNPTAFYLCASSLWGTSANTQYFGPGTRLTVL.

The chain couples TRBV11-2 to TRBJ2-2; D is perhaps TRBD2 (6 bases). CDR3 length equals 16 residues. The V and J ends lost 5 bases and 4 bases respectively, with 17 bases between them. Germline V gene lookup returns CDR1 SGHAT and CDR2 FQNNGV. Here the CDR3 DNA reads TGTGCCAGCAGCACCCTCCGGGAGCTAGGCACCGGGGAGCTGTTTTTT. Protein sequence: CASSTLRELGTGELFF.

The chain joins TRBV27 to TRBJ2-7; 10 bases match TRBD2. This CDR3 contains 14 residues. After removal of 6 bases from V and 4 bases from J, the junction contained 6 bases not matched to a gene. Germline values: CDR1 MNHEY, CDR2 SMNVEV (reference sequence). The CDR3 bases are TGTGCCAGCAGGTCTAGCGGGAGTGGGTACGAGCAGTACTTC. Residues: CASRSSGSGYEQYF.

The chain is built from TRBV5-1 and TRBJ2-5; D perhaps matches TRBD1 (6 bases). The CDR3 runs to 14 residues. Per germline, CDR1 SGHRS and CDR2 YFSETQ. Trimming took 3 bases from V and 1 from J, leaving 10 bases between them. The chain's CDR3 is CASSYTGPQETQYF. The CDR3 DNA is TGCGCCAGCAGCTACACAGGGCCCCAAGAGACCCAGTACTTC.

The V and J genes are TRBV2 and TRBJ1-2; 7 nucleotides match TRBD1. The V gene's germline CDR1 is SNHLY and CDR2 FYNNEI. The trim removed 5 bases at V and 8 bases at J, leaving 11 bases unmatched. The CDR3 spans 14 residues. As DNA, the CDR3 is TGTGCCAGCAGTCCGCAAACAGGGGTTGGGGGCTACACCTTC. It codes for CASSPQTGVGGYTF.

This chain links TRBV30 with TRBJ2-2; perhaps TRBD2 as D (6 bases). The germline gives CDR1 GTSNPN, CDR2 SVGIG (reference sequence). The length of the CDR3 is 14 residues. With 2 bases removed from V and 3 bases from J, the gap between germline ends came to 10 bases. CDR3 in amino acids: CAWSLGLHTGELFF. CDR3 coding DNA: TGTGCCTGGAGTCTGGGACTCCACACCGGGGAGCTGTTTTTT. The full variable domain, rest sourced from reference TRBV30 and TRBJ2-2, is SQTIHQWPATLVQPVGSPLSLECTVEGTSNPNLYWYRQAAGRGLQLLFYSVGIGQISSEVPQNLSASRPQDRQFILSSKKLLLSDSGFYLCAWSLGLHTGELFFGEGSRLTVL.

The J gene is TRBJ1-2, the V gene TRBV18; 10 nucleotides line up with TRBD1. The V segment lost 3 bases and the J segment 3 bases; nucleotides outside the gene matches: 4. This CDR3 has 15 residues. Per germline, CDR1 KGHSH and CDR2 LQKENI. CDR3 bases: TGTGCCAGCTCACCCCGACAGGGGGCTGACTATGGCTACACCTTC. It encodes CASSPRQGADYGYTF.

The rearrangement links TRBV19 to TRBJ2-3; tentatively, D is TRBD2 (6 bases). Germline-derived CDR1 and CDR2 are LNHDA and SQIVND (reference sequence). Trimming left V 5 bases short and J 3 bases short, with 12 bases between. The CDR3 totals 14 residues. The CDR3 nucleotides read TGTGCCAGTAGTTCTCGGGGGAGTACAGATACGCAGTATTTT. Amino acids: CASSSRGSTDTQYF.

The CDR3 loop reads CASSHKTGEEKLFF. DNA for the CDR3: TGTGCCAGCAGCCACAAGACAGGGGAAGAAAAACTGTTTTTT. The rearrangement joins TRBV14 to TRBJ1-4, with 8 bases lining up with TRBD1. Trimming at V came to 3 bases and at J to 8 bases, leaving 5 bases not matched to a gene. Germline V CDR1 and CDR2: SGHDN, FVKESK. CDR3 length equals 14 residues.

Written as DNA, the CDR3 is TGTGCCAGCAGCCCCAACTCCGGGACTAGCGGGAGGGCCTTAGATACGCAGTATTTT. Translated: CASSPNSGTSGRALDTQYF. The rearrangement uses TRBV7-8 and TRBJ2-3; TRBD2 matches at 16 bases. The V and J ends lost 5 bases and 5 bases, in that order; junction bases with no gene match: 13. Per the germline V gene, CDR1 is SGHVS and CDR2 is FQNEAQ. The CDR3 contains 19 residues.